This TCR beta chain was retrieved from a study of blood T cell repertoires in COVID-19. From germline, CDR1 is SGHRS and CDR2 YFSETQ. Trimming pared 0 bases from V and 8 bases from J, leaving 15 bases between. This CDR3 is built from 15 residues. Generated by immunoSEQ multiplex PCR, the TCRdb table keeps only in-frame clones and is missing some. The repertoire holds some 170,000 clones, more than 75% seen once, with about 8% in the top ten. Sequenced material: peripheral blood. The clonotype originates from a woman aged 65 to 85 with acute or convalescent COVID-19. The rearrangement links TRBV5-1 to TRBJ1-3, with a tentative D call TRBD1 (6 bases). The CDR3 protein is CASSLADGQLDTIYF. The CDR3, as DNA: TGCGCCAGCAGCTTGGCGGATGGACAGCTGGACACCATATATTTT.